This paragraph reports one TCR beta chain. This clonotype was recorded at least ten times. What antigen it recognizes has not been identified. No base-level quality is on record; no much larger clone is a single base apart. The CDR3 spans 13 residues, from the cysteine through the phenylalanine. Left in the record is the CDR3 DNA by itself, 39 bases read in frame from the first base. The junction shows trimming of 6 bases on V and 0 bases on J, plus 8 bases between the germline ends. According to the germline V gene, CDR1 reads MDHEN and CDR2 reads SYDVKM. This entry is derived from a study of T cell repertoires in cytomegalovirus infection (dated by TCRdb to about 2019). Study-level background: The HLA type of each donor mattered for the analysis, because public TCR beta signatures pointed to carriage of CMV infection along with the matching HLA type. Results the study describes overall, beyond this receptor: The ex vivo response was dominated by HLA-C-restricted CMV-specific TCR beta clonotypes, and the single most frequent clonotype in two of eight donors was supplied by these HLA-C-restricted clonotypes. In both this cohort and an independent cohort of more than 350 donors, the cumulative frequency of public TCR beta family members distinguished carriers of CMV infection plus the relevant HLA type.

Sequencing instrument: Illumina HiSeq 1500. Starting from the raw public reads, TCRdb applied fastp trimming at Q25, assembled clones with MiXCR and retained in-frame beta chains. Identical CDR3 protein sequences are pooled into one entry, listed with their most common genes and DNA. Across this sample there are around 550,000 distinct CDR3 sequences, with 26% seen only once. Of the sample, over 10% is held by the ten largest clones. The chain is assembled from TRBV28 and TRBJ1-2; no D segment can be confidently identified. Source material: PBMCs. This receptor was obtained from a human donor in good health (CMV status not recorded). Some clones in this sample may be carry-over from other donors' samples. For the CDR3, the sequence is CASSPQPNYGYTF. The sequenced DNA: TGTGCCAGCAGCCCTCAGCCTAACTATGGCTACACCTTC.